The rows below give T cell receptor beta chains drawn from one sample of a study of blood T cell repertoires in COVID-19. Data came from immunoSEQ multiplex PCR; TCRdb stores just in-frame clones and leaves some out. Among 150,000 to 200,000 clones listed, roughly 76% were seen once. The sequenced material came from peripheral blood. The origin of the receptors is a woman in her 40s with COVID-19, enrolled during active disease. The CDR3 runs from the conserved cysteine through the conserved F or W. Fields, in order: J gene, V gene, D gene, clone size, CDR3 protein, CDR3 DNA. The D gene is left open where the match is weak. The listing skips clone size in some rows; elsewhere it reads once, few, many or a size class.

j_gene: TRBJ1-2; v_gene: TRBV6-5; d_gene: NA; abundance: NA; CDR3aa: CASSLSGVDYGYTF; CDR3nt: TGTGCCAGCAGCCTATCCGGTGTCGACTATGGCTACACCTTC
j_gene: TRBJ1-4; v_gene: TRBV7-8; d_gene: TRBD1; abundance: NA; CDR3aa: CASSLARQGTEKLFF; CDR3nt: TGTGCCAGCAGCTTAGCGCGACAGGGTACTGAAAAACTGTTTTTT
j_gene: TRBJ2-4; v_gene: TRBV15; d_gene: TRBD1; abundance: NA; CDR3aa: CATSRGGDRKNIQYF; CDR3nt: TGTGCCACCAGCAGAGGGGGGGACAGGAAAAACATTCAGTACTTC
j_gene: TRBJ1-5; v_gene: TRBV7-9; d_gene: TRBD1; abundance: NA; CDR3aa: CASSLQGAGQPQHF; CDR3nt: TGTGCCAGCAGCTTGCAGGGGGCCGGACAGCCCCAGCATTTT
j_gene: TRBJ2-1; v_gene: TRBV19; d_gene: TRBD2; abundance: NA; CDR3aa: CASSIWAGGENEQFF; CDR3nt: TGTGCCAGTAGTATTTGGGCGGGAGGGGAGAATGAGCAGTTCTTC
j_gene: TRBJ2-1; v_gene: TRBV7-6; d_gene: TRBD2; abundance: once; CDR3aa: CASRGLAGARGGNEQFF; CDR3nt: TGTGCCAGCAGAGGGCTAGCGGGAGCGAGGGGTGGGAATGAGCAGTTCTTC
j_gene: TRBJ1-5; v_gene: TRBV30; d_gene: TRBD1; abundance: NA; CDR3aa: CAWSGIGGTGYQPQHF; CDR3nt: TGTGCCTGGAGTGGTATCGGCGGGACAGGGTATCAGCCCCAGCATTTT
j_gene: TRBJ1-2; v_gene: TRBV6-5; d_gene: NA; abundance: NA; CDR3aa: CASSFSTGNYGYTF; CDR3nt: TGTGCCAGCAGTTTCTCAACAGGGAACTATGGCTACACCTTC
j_gene: TRBJ2-3; v_gene: TRBV3-1/TRBV3-2; d_gene: NA; abundance: NA; CDR3aa: CASSQDPSGHTDTQYF; CDR3nt: TGTGCCAGCAGCCAAGATCCCAGCGGGCACACAGATACGCAGTATTTT
j_gene: TRBJ2-3; v_gene: TRBV30; d_gene: TRBD2; abundance: NA; CDR3aa: CAWSVGLAGADTQYF; CDR3nt: TGTGCCTGGAGTGTAGGGCTAGCGGGAGCAGATACGCAGTATTTT
j_gene: TRBJ2-7; v_gene: TRBV3-1/TRBV3-2; d_gene: TRBD2; abundance: once; CDR3aa: CASSTGLAGAAYEQYF; CDR3nt: TGTGCCAGCAGCACGGGACTAGCGGGGGCTGCCTACGAGCAGTACTTC
j_gene: TRBJ2-7; v_gene: TRBV27; d_gene: NA; abundance: NA; CDR3aa: CASSLSSLTRPHF; CDR3nt: TGTGCCAGCAGTTTATCCTCTCTCACTAGACCCCATTTC
j_gene: TRBJ2-1; v_gene: TRBV28; d_gene: NA; abundance: once; CDR3aa: CASSFSWVYEQFF; CDR3nt: TGTGCCAGCAGTTTTAGCTGGGTCTATGAGCAGTTCTTC
j_gene: TRBJ1-2; v_gene: TRBV5-8; d_gene: TRBD1; abundance: NA; CDR3aa: CASSLAGQGASGYTF; CDR3nt: TGTGCCAGCAGCTTGGCGGGACAGGGAGCGAGCGGCTACACCTTC
j_gene: TRBJ1-4; v_gene: TRBV6-5; d_gene: NA; abundance: NA; CDR3aa: CASIGLQKHEKLFF; CDR3nt: TGTGCCAGCATCGGATTACAGAAACATGAAAAACTGTTTTTT
j_gene: TRBJ2-1; v_gene: TRBV11-2; d_gene: TRBD2; abundance: NA; CDR3aa: CASSPRLADNNEQFF; CDR3nt: TGTGCCAGCAGCCCGAGACTAGCGGATAACAATGAGCAGTTCTTC
j_gene: TRBJ1-2; v_gene: TRBV12-3/TRBV12-4; d_gene: NA; abundance: NA; CDR3aa: CASSLRYYGYTF; CDR3nt: TGTGCCAGCAGTCTACGATACTATGGCTACACCTTC
j_gene: TRBJ2-3; v_gene: TRBV27; d_gene: TRBD1; abundance: NA; CDR3aa: CASSYQGASTDTQYF; CDR3nt: TGTGCCAGCAGTTACCAGGGGGCTAGCACAGATACGCAGTATTTT
j_gene: TRBJ2-1; v_gene: TRBV7-2; d_gene: NA; abundance: NA; CDR3aa: CASSRVYNEQFF; CDR3nt: TGTGCCAGCAGTCGTGTATACAATGAGCAGTTCTTC
j_gene: TRBJ2-7; v_gene: TRBV19; d_gene: NA; abundance: NA; CDR3aa: CASSIARGGEQYF; CDR3nt: TGTGCCAGTAGTATAGCGAGGGGGGGCGAGCAGTACTTC
j_gene: TRBJ2-5; v_gene: TRBV20-1; d_gene: NA; abundance: NA; CDR3aa: CSANLRETQYF; CDR3nt: TGCAGTGCTAACCTGAGGGAGACCCAGTACTTC
j_gene: TRBJ2-1; v_gene: TRBV9; d_gene: TRBD2; abundance: once; CDR3aa: CASSVDLSGGPTGNEQFF; CDR3nt: TGTGCCAGCAGCGTAGATTTAAGCGGGGGCCCCACCGGCAATGAGCAGTTCTTC
j_gene: TRBJ1-5; v_gene: TRBV5-8; d_gene: NA; abundance: NA; CDR3aa: CASSPVGTANSNQPQHF; CDR3nt: TGTGCCAGCAGCCCCGTGGGCACAGCTAATAGCAATCAGCCCCAGCATTTT
j_gene: TRBJ1-2; v_gene: TRBV18; d_gene: NA; abundance: NA; CDR3aa: CASSPSQGYYGYTF; CDR3nt: TGTGCCAGCTCACCATCACAGGGTTACTATGGCTACACCTTC
j_gene: TRBJ1-2; v_gene: TRBV19; d_gene: NA; abundance: once; CDR3aa: CASSIEGANYGYTF; CDR3nt: TGTGCCAGTAGTATCGAAGGAGCTAACTATGGCTACACCTTC
j_gene: TRBJ2-7; v_gene: TRBV29-1; d_gene: TRBD2; abundance: once; CDR3aa: CSVVRSGRGEGEQYF; CDR3nt: TGCAGCGTTGTAAGGAGCGGGAGGGGAGAGGGAGAGCAGTACTTC
j_gene: TRBJ2-2; v_gene: TRBV15; d_gene: NA; abundance: NA; CDR3aa: CATSYVEPGGELFF; CDR3nt: TGTGCCACCAGCTACGTAGAACCGGGCGGGGAGCTGTTTTTT
j_gene: TRBJ2-7; v_gene: TRBV18; d_gene: TRBD2; abundance: NA; CDR3aa: CASSPRGQAGEVLEYF; CDR3nt: TGTGCCAGCTCACCACGGGGCCAAGCGGGAGAGGTCTTGGAGTACTTC
j_gene: TRBJ2-3; v_gene: TRBV3-1/TRBV3-2; d_gene: NA; abundance: NA; CDR3aa: CASSGGDTDTQYF; CDR3nt: TGTGCCAGCAGCGGAGGGGACACAGATACGCAGTATTTT
j_gene: TRBJ2-1; v_gene: TRBV11-2; d_gene: NA; abundance: once; CDR3aa: CASSLGQGGQFF; CDR3nt: TGTGCCAGCAGCTTAGGACAGGGAGGGCAGTTCTTC
j_gene: TRBJ2-5; v_gene: TRBV7-8; d_gene: NA; abundance: NA; CDR3aa: CASSLSGLGETQYF; CDR3nt: TGTGCCAGCAGCCTTAGCGGACTTGGGGAGACCCAGTACTTC
j_gene: TRBJ1-4; v_gene: TRBV6-5; d_gene: NA; abundance: NA; CDR3aa: CASAPRQGRNEKLFF; CDR3nt: TGTGCCAGCGCCCCCCGCCAGGGGCGGAATGAAAAACTGTTTTTT
j_gene: TRBJ1-3; v_gene: TRBV19; d_gene: NA; abundance: few; CDR3aa: CASSSSRGNSGNTIYF; CDR3nt: TGTGCCAGTTCCTCCTCACGAGGTAACTCTGGAAACACCATATATTTT
j_gene: TRBJ2-1; v_gene: TRBV11-1; d_gene: TRBD1; abundance: NA; CDR3aa: CASSQETGYYNEQFF; CDR3nt: TGTGCCAGCAGCCAAGAGACAGGGTACTACAATGAGCAGTTCTTC
j_gene: TRBJ2-1; v_gene: TRBV5-4; d_gene: TRBD2; abundance: NA; CDR3aa: CASSGTSGGREQFF; CDR3nt: TGTGCCAGCAGCGGGACTAGCGGGGGTCGGGAGCAGTTCTTC
j_gene: TRBJ1-6; v_gene: TRBV6-5; d_gene: NA; abundance: NA; CDR3aa: CASAAGPYNSPLHF; CDR3nt: TGTGCCAGCGCGGCAGGGCCCTATAATTCACCCCTCCACTTT
j_gene: TRBJ1-1; v_gene: TRBV6-4; d_gene: NA; abundance: NA; CDR3aa: CASSERGFGTEAFF; CDR3nt: TGTGCCAGCAGTGAAAGAGGGTTCGGCACTGAAGCTTTCTTT
j_gene: TRBJ2-7; v_gene: TRBV3-1/TRBV3-2; d_gene: NA; abundance: NA; CDR3aa: CASSQSGNSYEQYF; CDR3nt: TGTGCCAGCAGCCAGAGCGGCAACTCCTACGAGCAGTACTTC
j_gene: TRBJ2-3; v_gene: TRBV3-1/TRBV3-2; d_gene: TRBD2; abundance: NA; CDR3aa: CASSRSWRGGGGTDTQYF; CDR3nt: TGTGCCAGCAGCCGGAGTTGGCGGGGGGGAGGGGGCACAGATACGCAGTATTTT
j_gene: TRBJ1-1; v_gene: TRBV19; d_gene: TRBD1; abundance: NA; CDR3aa: CASSISGTGRSAFF; CDR3nt: TGTGCCAGTAGTATCTCCGGGACAGGGAGATCAGCTTTCTTT
j_gene: TRBJ1-5; v_gene: TRBV6-6; d_gene: TRBD1; abundance: NA; CDR3aa: CASIATGQAPNQPQHF; CDR3nt: TGTGCCAGCATTGCGACCGGACAGGCCCCCAATCAGCCCCAGCATTTT
j_gene: TRBJ2-2; v_gene: TRBV28; d_gene: NA; abundance: NA; CDR3aa: CASTPWVVDSTSANTGELFF; CDR3nt: TGTGCCAGCACACCTTGGGTGGTGGACTCTACGTCCGCGAACACCGGGGAGCTGTTTTTT